This T cell receptor beta chain emerged from a study of response to subunit inactivated influenza vaccine. TCRdb re-called the RT-PCR reads through MiXCR, storing one row per CDR3 protein. The data contain approximately 290,000 distinct CDR3 sequences, roughly 20% of them singletons. Sample: PBMCs from blood, taken about 20 months after vaccination. The sequence derives from a man between 50 and 69 years old who received an inactivated influenza vaccine.

The CDR3 sequence is CASSFSWDYGYTF. The CDR3 DNA is TGTGCCAGCAGCTTTTCATGGGACTATGGCTACACCTTC. The gene calls are TRBV7-2 and TRBJ1-2, with D uncertain. Germline CDR1 SGHTA, CDR2 FQGNSA. Trimming shortened V by 3 bases and J by 3 bases, and 8 bases separated the two germline ends. The CDR3 has 13 amino acids.